Below are 13 T cell receptor beta chains sequenced from a single sample in a study of cytomegalovirus exposure and HLA in healthy donors. PCR amplification relied on 60 Vbeta primers (plus 13 Jbeta primers). Clones were read by immunoSEQ multiplex PCR, and TCRdb kept only the in-frame ones, dropping some. The data contain about 220,000 clones, 76% of them singletons. Material for sequencing was PBMCs. These receptors were collected from a man aged 18 to 29 in good health and CMV-seronegative.

This chain links TRBV7-9 with TRBJ2-2; D might be TRBD1 (6 bases). Per germline, CDR1 SEHNR and CDR2 FQNEAQ (reference sequence). This CDR3 comprises 16 residues. The V end lost 8 bases, the J end lost 1 base, and 17 bases lay between the germline ends. As DNA, the CDR3 is TGTGCCAGCGAAGATTGGCAGGGGTGGAACACCGGGGAGCTGTTTTTT. Encoded protein: CASEDWQGWNTGELFF. The full variable domain, completed using reference TRBV7-9 and TRBJ2-2, is DTGVSQNPRHKITKRGQNVTFRCDPISEHNRLYWYRQTLGQGPEFLTYFQNEAQLEKSRLLSDRFSAERPKGSFSTLEIQRTEQGDSAMYLCASEDWQGWNTGELFFGEGSRLTVL.

V and J are TRBV4-2 and TRBJ1-1; 7 nucleotides line up with TRBD1. This CDR3 contains 14 residues. Germline-derived CDR1 and CDR2 are LGHNA and YNFKEQ. Losses at the gene ends were 5 bases for V and 5 bases for J; bases not matched to a gene: 8. The DNA of the CDR3 is TGTGCCAGCAGCGGAGGGGGCGCGGTGACTGAAGCTTTCTTT. The encoded protein is CASSGGGAVTEAFF.

This chain joins TRBV28 and TRBJ1-1, with TRBD1 matching 9 bases. After removal of 11 bases from V and 3 bases from J, the junction contained 7 bases not matched to a gene. The CDR3 length is 13 residues. The germline CDR1 and CDR2 sequences are MDHEN and SYDVKM. CDR3 nucleotides: TGTGCCGTGCCGGGACAGGGCGACACTGAAGCTTTCTTT. Encoded protein: CAVPGQGDTEAFF.

The genes are TRBV30 and TRBJ1-1, with D possibly matching TRBD1 (6 bases). CDR3 length: 14 amino acids. Germline lookup yields CDR1 GTSNPN and CDR2 SVGIG (reference sequence). The V end was cut by 5 bases, the J end by 3 bases, with 16 bases between. The CDR3 spells CAWGRQGFYTEAFF. In DNA form, the CDR3 reads TGTGCCTGGGGACGCCAGGGGTTCTACACTGAAGCTTTCTTT.

This clone appeared once. The CDR3 protein is CASNPGQGKGYGYTF. In DNA, the CDR3 is TGTGCCAGTAACCCTGGACAGGGCAAAGGCTATGGCTACACCTTC. The genes are TRBV19 and TRBJ1-2; 8 bases are shared with TRBD1. V was pared by 7 bases and J by 4 bases, with 11 bases of the junction left unmatched. This CDR3 is 15 amino acids long. CDR1 is LNHDA, CDR2 SQIVND, per germline (reference sequence).

The chain employs TRBV10-2 and TRBJ1-1; no clear D gene. CDR3 size: 18 residues. Germline CDR1 is WSHSY and CDR2 is SAAADI. The germline V and J ends were trimmed by 0 bases and 1 base, with 18 bases remaining between them. This chain's CDR3 is CASSESTLNVFSNTEAFF. In DNA form, the CDR3 reads TGCGCCAGCAGTGAGTCGACTCTCAACGTGTTTTCGAACACTGAAGCTTTCTTT.

This rearrangement joins TRBV7-9 to TRBJ2-1; no clear D gene. Trimming left V 6 bases short and J 10 bases short, with 16 bases between. In germline, CDR1 is SEHNR, CDR2 FQNEAQ (reference sequence). The CDR3 totals 13 residues. CDR3: CASSPSARREQFF. The CDR3 nucleotides read TGTGCCAGCAGTCCCAGTGCTAGGCGAGAGCAGTTCTTC.

The chain couples TRBV2 to TRBJ2-7; the match to TRBD1 covers 8 bases. The CDR3 spans 14 residues. Trimming removed 10 bases from V and 3 bases from J; junction bases left unmatched: 11. The germline gives CDR1 SNHLY, CDR2 FYNNEI. CDR3 nucleotide sequence: TGTGCCACCAAGATCAGGGGGCAGCTCTACGAGCAGTACTTC. Translating gives CATKIRGQLYEQYF.

The CDR3 protein is CASTQGGGWDTEAFF. The CDR3 nucleotides read TGTGCCAGCACCCAAGGGGGAGGGTGGGACACTGAAGCTTTCTTT. J is TRBJ1-1 and V is TRBV2, with a possible D match to TRBD1 (6 bases). Germline-derived CDR1 and CDR2 are SNHLY and FYNNEI. CDR3 length equals 15 residues. With 7 bases removed from V and 3 bases from J, the gap between germline ends came to 18 bases.

J is TRBJ2-7 and V is TRBV29-1; 7 bases match TRBD1. Germline assignment: CDR1 SQVTM and CDR2 ANQGSEA. V was clipped by 3 bases and J by 0 bases; unmatched bases: 8. The CDR3 covers 15 residues. As DNA, the CDR3 is TGCAGCGTTGATTCCAGGGGGTTCGGCTCCTACGAGCAGTACTTC. As protein: CSVDSRGFGSYEQYF.

A word on this clone: Other nucleotide sequences in the sample specify the same CDR3. V is TRBV28 and J is TRBJ1-1; D is possibly TRBD1 (6 bases). The germline CDR1 and CDR2 sequences are MDHEN and SYDVKM. V dropped 8 bases and J dropped 1 base, with 11 bases sitting between them. The CDR3 contains 13 residues. CDR3: CASRPGQNTEAFF. The CDR3 DNA sequence: TGTGCCAGCCGACCGGGACAGAACACTGAAGCTTTCTTT.

The rearrangement links TRBV14 to TRBJ2-1; no firm D call. The CDR3 consists of 12 residues. Trimming took off 4 bases at V and 5 bases at J, with 6 bases between the two ends. Germline loops: CDR1 SGHDN, CDR2 FVKESK. The CDR3 bases are TGTGCCAGCAGCCTACACAACAATGAGCAGTTCTTC. This translates into CASSLHNNEQFF.

This rearrangement joins TRBV5-4 to TRBJ2-5; 10 nucleotides agree with TRBD2. This CDR3 contains 15 residues. V dropped 0 bases and J dropped 4; count of bases not matched to a gene: 3. The germline V gene has CDR1 SGHNT and CDR2 YYREEE (reference sequence). CDR3 loop: CASSLASSGRETQYF. CDR3 DNA sequence: TGTGCCAGCAGCTTGGCGTCTAGCGGGAGAGAGACCCAGTACTTC.